This T cell receptor beta chain was obtained from a study of beta chain features in type 1 diabetes. Across the study: Sorted cells, around 100 million in number, were examined across all samples. The study, taken as a whole, reports: A moderate, significant TCRB CDR3 shortening appeared in type 1 diabetes across four CD4+ subsets.

TCRB transcripts that were expressed got sequenced, as all of the isolated RNA had been reverse transcribed. The data were produced by immunoSEQ multiplex PCR, yet TCRdb's version contains in-frame clones alone and is incomplete. The sample gives around 650,000 clones, over 10% of which show up once; over 0.1% is in the top ten. CDR1 and CDR2 (germline): SNHLY, FYNNEI. This CDR3 has 13 residues. Trimming pared 4 bases from V and 4 bases from J, leaving 10 bases between. This clone was seen only a few times. Its target is unknown. Sequenced material: naive CD4+ T cells from blood. The chain is built from TRBV2 and TRBJ1-2; weak D call: TRBD1 (5 bases). The clonotype comes from a man aged 25-40 years with type 1 diabetes. The CDR3 loop is CASSVGVLYGYTF. CDR3 DNA: TGTGCCAGCAGTGTAGGGGTCCTCTATGGCTACACCTTC.